The text below deals with one T cell receptor beta chain. Original handling: Amplifying reference gene primers gave estimates of nucleated cell counts. The repertoire was sequenced with immunoSEQ multiplex PCR; TCRdb's copy has only in-frame clones and lacks some. The DNA was the basis for D and trimming; V, J and clone size are from that table. The profile shows about 210,000 clones, 84% of them singletons. The sample is drawn from a study of blood T cell repertoires in COVID-19. Study summary: The samples span acute and convalescent COVID-19 from the United States, Italy and Spain. The cDNA or gDNA used as material had been derived from T cells, B-cell-depleted T cells, or PBMCs.

Specimen: peripheral blood. This TCR was sampled from a woman between 45 and 65 years old with active or convalescent COVID-19.

For the CDR3, the DNA is TGTGCCAGTAGTACAACGACCGGGACAGGGGGTACGCAGTATTTT. It codes for CASSTTTGTGGTQYF. This chain links TRBV19 with TRBJ2-3, with 11 nucleotides matching TRBD1. Per germline, CDR1 LNHDA and CDR2 SQIVND (reference sequence). The V segment lost 4 bases and the J segment 8 bases; nucleotides outside the gene matches: 8. The length of the CDR3 is 15 residues.